The rows below give T cell receptor beta chains drawn from one sample of a study of blood T cell repertoires in COVID-19. TCRdb's copy holds only in-frame clones and misses some; the assay was immunoSEQ multiplex PCR. Among more than 65,000 clones, 79% were seen once, and the ten largest hold just under 10%. Sequencing used peripheral blood. The receptors were gathered from a woman aged 50 to 60 with acute or convalescent COVID-19. Each CDR3 is given with its conserved first and last residue. D genes are given only for firm matches. Where a row states a size, it is once, few, many or the class of an expanded clone; other rows omit it.

TRBD1,NA,TRBV28,TRBJ1-5,CASSLEWSGTGGFREDQPQHF,TGTGCCAGCAGTTTGGAGTGGTCCGGGACAGGGGGCTTCCGGGAGGATCAGCCCCAGCATTTT
NA,NA,TRBV18,TRBJ2-5,CASSLRQVQETQYF,TGTGCCAGCTCACTTCGCCAGGTTCAAGAGACCCAGTACTTC
TRBD1,NA,TRBV4-3,TRBJ1-3,CASSQYKGGRNTIYF,TGCGCCAGCAGCCAATACAAAGGGGGCAGAAACACCATATATTTT
NA,few,TRBV6-6,TRBJ2-7,CASRPGQLSYEQYF,TGTGCCAGCAGACCGGGACAACTCTCCTACGAGCAGTACTTC
TRBD2,NA,TRBV5-4,TRBJ2-1,CASSFGGRAYNEQFF,TGTGCCAGCAGCTTCGGCGGGAGGGCCTACAATGAGCAGTTCTTC
TRBD2,few,TRBV7-6,TRBJ2-5,CASSLVAGGAETQYF,TGTGCCAGCAGCTTAGTAGCGGGGGGTGCAGAGACCCAGTACTTC
NA,few,TRBV4-2,TRBJ2-7,CASSQEGSAYEQYF,TGTGCCAGCAGCCAAGAAGGTTCAGCGTACGAGCAGTACTTC
NA,NA,TRBV5-1,TRBJ2-1,CASSLGLLGNEQFF,TGCGCCAGCAGCTTGGGACTCCTAGGCAATGAGCAGTTCTTC
NA,few,TRBV30,TRBJ1-6,CAWRDTVGGRSPLHF,TGTGCCTGGAGGGACACCGTCGGGGGTCGGTCACCCCTCCACTTT
NA,NA,TRBV5-1,TRBJ1-4,CASSPQGEKLFF,TGCGCCAGCAGCCCCCAGGGTGAAAAACTGTTTTTT
NA,NA,TRBV5-1,TRBJ2-3,CASSLDTGTDTQYF,TGCGCCAGCAGCTTGGATACAGGCACAGATACGCAGTATTTT
TRBD1,NA,TRBV2,TRBJ2-5,CASSDRTGVETQYF,TGTGCCAGCAGTGATCGGACAGGGGTAGAGACCCAGTACTTC
NA,NA,TRBV6-5,TRBJ2-7,CASSYGQNYYEQYF,TGTGCCAGCAGTTACGGACAGAACTACTACGAGCAGTACTTC
TRBD1,NA,TRBV5-4,TRBJ2-1,CASSLDRGSYNEQFF,TGTGCCAGCAGCTTGGACAGGGGCTCCTACAATGAGCAGTTCTTC
TRBD2,NA,TRBV29-1,TRBJ2-3,CSADGGESTQYF,TGCAGCGCCGATGGGGGGGAGAGTACGCAGTATTTT
NA,NA,TRBV4-3,TRBJ1-6,CASSQDSALPRFWSPLHF,TGCGCCAGCAGCCAAGATTCCGCACTGCCGAGGTTTTGGTCACCCCTCCACTTT
NA,NA,TRBV6-5,TRBJ2-3,CASLRGGAVDTQYF,TGTGCCAGCCTCCGAGGGGGAGCGGTAGATACGCAGTATTTT
NA,few,TRBV3-1/TRBV3-2,TRBJ2-7,CASSPNGDVRNHEQYF,TGTGCCAGCAGCCCCAACGGAGATGTAAGGAATCACGAGCAGTACTTC
NA,NA,TRBV5-5,TRBJ1-1,CASKGASDMNTEAFF,TGTGCCAGCAAAGGGGCATCAGACATGAACACTGAAGCTTTCTTT
TRBD2,NA,TRBV5-6,TRBJ2-7,CASSAGLAGTYEQYF,TGTGCCAGCAGCGCTGGACTAGCGGGTACCTACGAGCAGTACTTC
TRBD1,NA,TRBV2,TRBJ2-2,CASRDKDRLNTGELFF,TGTGCCAGCCGAGATAAGGACAGGTTGAACACCGGGGAGCTGTTTTTT
TRBD1,NA,TRBV18,TRBJ2-7,CASSQYRGPEQYF,TGTGCCAGCTCACAGTACAGGGGGCCTGAGCAGTACTTC
TRBD2,many,TRBV29-1,TRBJ2-5,CSVVLSGSLEETQYF,TGCAGCGTTGTGTTGAGCGGGAGTCTCGAAGAGACCCAGTACTTC
TRBD2,few,TRBV5-1,TRBJ2-1,CASSLGSMAGARNEQFF,TGCGCCAGCAGCTTGGGATCTATGGCGGGAGCGCGGAATGAGCAGTTCTTC
TRBD2,NA,TRBV28,TRBJ2-1,CASGLAGPLGNEQFF,TGTGCCAGTGGACTAGCGGGCCCACTGGGGAATGAGCAGTTCTTC
TRBD1,NA,TRBV6-2/TRBV6-3,TRBJ1-5,CASSYQDRVNQPQHF,TGTGCCAGCAGTTACCAGGACAGGGTCAATCAGCCCCAGCATTTT
TRBD1,NA,TRBV7-2,TRBJ2-1,CASSLDRGYEQFF,TGTGCCAGCAGCTTAGACAGGGGATATGAGCAGTTCTTC
NA,NA,TRBV18,TRBJ1-6,CASSPEAGGSPLHF,TGTGCCAGCTCACCGGAGGCGGGGGGCTCACCCCTCCACTTT
TRBD2,once,TRBV4-1,TRBJ2-3,CASSQGRTSGTDTQYF,TGCGCCAGCAGCCAAGGAAGGACTAGCGGCACAGATACGCAGTATTTT
TRBD2,NA,TRBV7-2,TRBJ2-1,CASSLANPSGRPNEQFF,TGTGCCAGCAGCTTAGCGAATCCTAGCGGGAGACCCAATGAGCAGTTCTTC
NA,NA,TRBV6-1,TRBJ1-5,CASSDGRISNQPQHF,TGTGCCAGCAGTGACGGGAGAATTAGCAATCAGCCCCAGCATTTT
NA,NA,TRBV9,TRBJ2-3,CASSPLQGADTQYF,TGTGCCAGCAGCCCCCTCCAGGGCGCAGATACGCAGTATTTT
NA,NA,TRBV4-1,TRBJ2-7,CASSQDPPRDTLYEQYF,TGCGCCAGCAGCCAAGATCCCCCCCGGGACACCTTATACGAGCAGTACTTC
NA,NA,TRBV5-5,TRBJ2-5,CASSRRLDLEETQYF,TGTGCCAGCAGCCGGCGGCTAGACTTAGAGGAGACCCAGTACTTC
NA,few,TRBV9,TRBJ1-4,CASSHSGTDEKLFF,TGTGCCAGCAGCCATTCCGGGACTGATGAAAAACTGTTTTTT
TRBD2,NA,TRBV18,TRBJ2-5,CASSLRLAGEETQYF,TGTGCCAGCTCACTCAGACTAGCGGGAGAAGAGACCCAGTACTTC
TRBD1,few,TRBV7-2,TRBJ1-1,CASRGTGLIATEAFF,TGTGCCAGCAGGGGGACAGGACTAATTGCCACTGAAGCTTTCTTT
NA,NA,TRBV7-9,TRBJ1-5,CASSSHQGTNQPQHF,TGTGCCAGCAGCTCCCATCAGGGGACCAATCAGCCCCAGCATTTT
NA,NA,TRBV10-3,TRBJ1-1,CAISETQNTEAFF,TGTGCCATCAGTGAGACACAGAACACTGAAGCTTTCTTT
TRBD2,NA,TRBV18,TRBJ2-2,CASSPGLAGISDTGELFF,TGTGCCAGCTCACCGGGACTAGCGGGAATCTCGGACACCGGGGAGCTGTTTTTT
TRBD2,NA,TRBV6-1,TRBJ2-3,CASSERGLAGGDTQYF,TGTGCCAGCAGTGAAAGGGGGTTAGCGGGAGGAGATACGCAGTATTTT
TRBD2,NA,TRBV3-1/TRBV3-2,TRBJ2-7,CASSRFLSGGGYEQYF,TGTGCCAGCAGCCGGTTCCTTAGCGGGGGGGGTTACGAGCAGTACTTC
TRBD1,NA,TRBV28,TRBJ1-1,CASNAQGKLNTEAFF,TGTGCCAGCAATGCACAGGGGAAATTGAACACTGAAGCTTTCTTT
TRBD1,NA,TRBV7-9,TRBJ1-2,CASTGQGYGYTF,TGTGCCAGCACCGGACAGGGCTATGGCTACACCTTC
NA,NA,TRBV3-1/TRBV3-2,TRBJ2-3,CASSQDVIADTQYF,TGTGCCAGCAGCCAAGATGTGATAGCTGATACGCAGTATTTT